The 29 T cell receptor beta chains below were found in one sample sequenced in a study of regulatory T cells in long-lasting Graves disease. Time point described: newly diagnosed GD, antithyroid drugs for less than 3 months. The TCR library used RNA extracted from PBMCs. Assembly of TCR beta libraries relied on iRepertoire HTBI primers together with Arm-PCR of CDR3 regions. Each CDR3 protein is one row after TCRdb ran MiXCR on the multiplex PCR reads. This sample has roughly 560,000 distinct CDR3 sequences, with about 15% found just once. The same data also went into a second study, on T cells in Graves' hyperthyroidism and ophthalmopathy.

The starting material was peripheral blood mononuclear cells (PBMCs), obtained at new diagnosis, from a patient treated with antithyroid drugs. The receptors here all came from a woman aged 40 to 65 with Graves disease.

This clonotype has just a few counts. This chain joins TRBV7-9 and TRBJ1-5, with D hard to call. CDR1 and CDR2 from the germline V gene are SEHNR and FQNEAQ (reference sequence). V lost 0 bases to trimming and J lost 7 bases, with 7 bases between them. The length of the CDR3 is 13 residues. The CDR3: CASSLALGQPQHF. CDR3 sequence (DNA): TGTGCCAGCAGCTTAGCCTTGGGGCAGCCCCAGCATTTT.

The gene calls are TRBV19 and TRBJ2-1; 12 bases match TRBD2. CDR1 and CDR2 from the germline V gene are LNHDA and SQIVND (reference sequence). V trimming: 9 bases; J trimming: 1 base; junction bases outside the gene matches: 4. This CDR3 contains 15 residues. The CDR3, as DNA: TGTGCCAGCGGGACTAGCGGGTTATCCTACAATGAGCAGTTCTTC. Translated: CASGTSGLSYNEQFF.

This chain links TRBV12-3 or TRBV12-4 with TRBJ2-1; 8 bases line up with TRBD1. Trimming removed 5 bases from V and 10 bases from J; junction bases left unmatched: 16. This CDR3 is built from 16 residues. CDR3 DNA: TGTGCCAGCAGTCTTGGATCCGGGACAGGTGACGACGAGCAGTTCTTC. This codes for CASSLGSGTGDDEQFF.

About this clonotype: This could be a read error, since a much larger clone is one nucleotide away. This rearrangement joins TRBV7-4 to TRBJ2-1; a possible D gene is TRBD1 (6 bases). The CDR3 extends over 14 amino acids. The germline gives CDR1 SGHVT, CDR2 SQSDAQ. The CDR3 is CASSHRVAENEQLF. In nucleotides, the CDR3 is TGTGCCAGCAGCCACAGGGTTGCAGAAAATGAGCAGTTATTC. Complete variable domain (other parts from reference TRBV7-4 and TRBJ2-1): GAGVSQSPRYKVAKRGRDVALRCDSISGHVTLYWYRQTLGQGSEVLTYSQSDAQRDKSGRPSGRFSAERPERSVSTLKIQRTEQGDSAVYLCASSHRVAENEQLFGPGTRLTVL.

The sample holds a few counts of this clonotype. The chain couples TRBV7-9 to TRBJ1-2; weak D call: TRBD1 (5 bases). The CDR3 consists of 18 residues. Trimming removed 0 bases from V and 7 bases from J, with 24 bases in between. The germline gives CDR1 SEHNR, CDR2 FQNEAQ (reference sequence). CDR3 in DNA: TGTGCCAGCAGCTTAGCGGGGGGGGAACATAAGACCTATCGTGGCTACACCTTC. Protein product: CASSLAGGEHKTYRGYTF.

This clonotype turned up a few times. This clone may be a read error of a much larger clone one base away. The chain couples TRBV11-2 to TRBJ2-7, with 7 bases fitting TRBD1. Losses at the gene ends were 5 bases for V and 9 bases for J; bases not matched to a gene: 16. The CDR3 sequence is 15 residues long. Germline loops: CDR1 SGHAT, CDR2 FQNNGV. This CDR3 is CASSHFTGQVHGQYF. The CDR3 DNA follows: TGTGCCAGCAGCCATTTCACCGGACAGGTCCACGGGCAGTACTTC. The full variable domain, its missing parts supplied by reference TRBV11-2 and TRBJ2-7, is EAGVAQSPRYKIIEKRQSVAFWCNPISGHATLYWYQQILGQGPKLLIQFQNNGVVDDSQLPKDRFSAERLKGVDSTLKIQPAKLEDSAVYLCASSHFTGQVHGQYFGPGTRLTVT.

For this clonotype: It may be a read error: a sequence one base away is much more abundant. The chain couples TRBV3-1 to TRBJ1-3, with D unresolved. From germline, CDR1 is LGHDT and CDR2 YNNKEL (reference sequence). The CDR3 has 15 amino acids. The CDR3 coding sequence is TGTGCCAACAGCCAAGATACCTGGGCTGGAAACACCATATATTTT. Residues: CANSQDTWAGNTIYF.

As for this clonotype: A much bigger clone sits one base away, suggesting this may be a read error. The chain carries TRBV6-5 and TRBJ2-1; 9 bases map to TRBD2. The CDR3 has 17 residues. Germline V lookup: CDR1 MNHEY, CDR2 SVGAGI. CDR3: CASSYSAGGIPYNERFF. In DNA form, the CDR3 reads TGTGCCAGCAGTTACTCTGCGGGGGGGATACCCTACAATGAGCGGTTCTTC.

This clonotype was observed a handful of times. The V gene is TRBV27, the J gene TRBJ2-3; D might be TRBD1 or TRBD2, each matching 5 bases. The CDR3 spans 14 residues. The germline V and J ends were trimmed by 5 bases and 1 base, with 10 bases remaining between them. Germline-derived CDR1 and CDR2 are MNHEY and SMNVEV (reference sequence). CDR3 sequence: CASSHLGGTDTQYF. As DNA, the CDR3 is TGTGCCAGCAGTCACTTGGGGGGCACAGATACGCAGTATTTT.

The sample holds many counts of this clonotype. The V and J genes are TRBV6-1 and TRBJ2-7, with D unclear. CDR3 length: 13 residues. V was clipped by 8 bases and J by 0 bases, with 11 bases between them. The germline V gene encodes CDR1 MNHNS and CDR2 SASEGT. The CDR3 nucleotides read TGTGCCAGCGGTCCAATTATCTCCTACGAGCAGTACTTC. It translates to CASGPIISYEQYF.

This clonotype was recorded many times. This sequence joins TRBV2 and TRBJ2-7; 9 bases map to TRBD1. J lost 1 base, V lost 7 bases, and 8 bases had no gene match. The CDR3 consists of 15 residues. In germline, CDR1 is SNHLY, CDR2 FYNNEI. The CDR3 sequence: CASNPDRGPSYEQYF. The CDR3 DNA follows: TGTGCCAGCAACCCGGACAGGGGCCCTTCCTACGAGCAGTACTTC.

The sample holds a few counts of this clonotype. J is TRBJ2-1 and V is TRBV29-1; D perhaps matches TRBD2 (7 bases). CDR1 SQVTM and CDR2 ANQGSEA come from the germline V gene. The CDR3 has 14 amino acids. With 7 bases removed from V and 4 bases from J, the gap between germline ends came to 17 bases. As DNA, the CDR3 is TGCAGCGCGGAGGGGGGGGGGACTTACAATGAGCAGTTCTTC. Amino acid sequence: CSAEGGGTYNEQFF.

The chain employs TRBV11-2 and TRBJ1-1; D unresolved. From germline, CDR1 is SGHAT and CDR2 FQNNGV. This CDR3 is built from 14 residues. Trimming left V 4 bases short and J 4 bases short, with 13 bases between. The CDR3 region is CASSSSALITEAFF. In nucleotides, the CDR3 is TGTGCCAGCAGCTCTTCCGCGTTGATCACTGAAGCTTTCTTT.

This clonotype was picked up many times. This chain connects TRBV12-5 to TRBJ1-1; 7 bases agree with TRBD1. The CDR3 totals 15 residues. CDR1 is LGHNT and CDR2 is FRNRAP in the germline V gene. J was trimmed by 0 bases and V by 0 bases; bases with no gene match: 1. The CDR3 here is CASGLVTGLNTEAFF. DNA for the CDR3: TGTGCTAGTGGTTTGGTGACAGGGCTGAACACTGAAGCTTTCTTT.

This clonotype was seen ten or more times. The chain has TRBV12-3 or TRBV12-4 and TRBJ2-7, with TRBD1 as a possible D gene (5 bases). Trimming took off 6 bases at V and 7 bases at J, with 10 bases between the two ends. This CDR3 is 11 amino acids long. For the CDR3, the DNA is TGTGCCAGCAGCTACTACAGGGAGCAGTACTTC. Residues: CASSYYREQYF.

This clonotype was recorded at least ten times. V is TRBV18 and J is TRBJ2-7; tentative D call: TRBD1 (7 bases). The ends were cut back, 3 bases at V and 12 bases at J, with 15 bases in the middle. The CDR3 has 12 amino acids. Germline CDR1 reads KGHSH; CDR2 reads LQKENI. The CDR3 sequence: CASSPDRRETYF. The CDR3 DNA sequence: TGTGCCAGCTCACCGGACAGGAGGGAAACGTACTTC.

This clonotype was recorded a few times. The CDR3 here is CSARNSMPLEAFF. CDR3 bases: TGCAGTGCTAGAAACAGTATGCCCCTTGAAGCTTTCTTT. The genes are TRBV20-1 and TRBJ1-1; D is undetermined. Germline CDR1 DFQATT, CDR2 SNEGSKA (reference sequence). Deletions cut 2 bases from V and 7 bases from J, with 14 bases between. This CDR3 comprises 13 residues.

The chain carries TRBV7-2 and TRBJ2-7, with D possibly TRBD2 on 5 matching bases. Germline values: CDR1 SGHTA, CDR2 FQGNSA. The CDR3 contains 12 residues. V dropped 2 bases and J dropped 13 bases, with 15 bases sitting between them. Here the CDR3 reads CASSLFPSNLYF. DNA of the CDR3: TGTGCCAGCAGCTTATTCCCTAGCAATCTCTACTTC.

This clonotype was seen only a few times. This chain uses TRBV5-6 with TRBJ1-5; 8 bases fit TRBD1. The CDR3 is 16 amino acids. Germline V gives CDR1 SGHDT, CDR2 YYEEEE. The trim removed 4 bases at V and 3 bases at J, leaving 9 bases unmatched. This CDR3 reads CASSTWWTGFNQPQHF. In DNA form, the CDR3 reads TGTGCCAGCAGCACATGGTGGACAGGGTTCAATCAGCCCCAGCATTTT. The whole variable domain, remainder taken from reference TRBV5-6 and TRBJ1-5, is DAGVTQSPTHLIKTRGQQVTLRCSPKSGHDTVSWYQQALGQGPQFIFQYYEEEERQRGNFPDRFSGHQFPNYSSELNVNALLLGDSALYLCASSTWWTGFNQPQHFGDGTRLSIL.

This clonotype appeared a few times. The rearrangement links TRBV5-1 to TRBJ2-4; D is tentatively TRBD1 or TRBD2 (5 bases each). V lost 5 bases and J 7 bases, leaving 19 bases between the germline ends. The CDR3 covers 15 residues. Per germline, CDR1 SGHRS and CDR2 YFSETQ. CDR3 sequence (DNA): TGCGCCAGCAGGCCAGCTGGGACCGCGGCTAACATTCAGTACTTC. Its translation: CASRPAGTAANIQYF.

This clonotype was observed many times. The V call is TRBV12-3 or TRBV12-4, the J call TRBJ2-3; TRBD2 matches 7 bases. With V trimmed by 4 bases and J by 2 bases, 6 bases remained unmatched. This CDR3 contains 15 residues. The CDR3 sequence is CASSWRGTNTDTQYF. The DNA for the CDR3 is TGTGCCAGCAGTTGGCGGGGGACGAACACAGATACGCAGTATTTT.

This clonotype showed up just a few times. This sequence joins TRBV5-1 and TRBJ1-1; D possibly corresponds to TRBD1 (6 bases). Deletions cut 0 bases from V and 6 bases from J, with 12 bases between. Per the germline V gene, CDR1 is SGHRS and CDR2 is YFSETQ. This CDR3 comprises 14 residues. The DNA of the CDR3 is TGCGCCAGCAGCTTGGAATCCGGGGGCCCTGAAGCTTTCTTT. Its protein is CASSLESGGPEAFF.

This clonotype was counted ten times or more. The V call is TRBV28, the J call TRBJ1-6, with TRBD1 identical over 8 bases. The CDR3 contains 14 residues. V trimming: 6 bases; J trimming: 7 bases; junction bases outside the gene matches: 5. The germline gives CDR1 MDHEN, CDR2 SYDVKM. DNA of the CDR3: TGTGCCAGCAGCCCGGGACAGGTCAATTCACCCCTCCACTTT. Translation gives CASSPGQVNSPLHF.

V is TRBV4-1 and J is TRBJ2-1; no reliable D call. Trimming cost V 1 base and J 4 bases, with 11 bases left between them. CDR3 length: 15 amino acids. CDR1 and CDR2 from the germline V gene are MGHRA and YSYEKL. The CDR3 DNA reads TGCGCCAGCAGCCAAGGGTATATCCCTTACAATGAGCAGTTCTTC. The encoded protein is CASSQGYIPYNEQFF.

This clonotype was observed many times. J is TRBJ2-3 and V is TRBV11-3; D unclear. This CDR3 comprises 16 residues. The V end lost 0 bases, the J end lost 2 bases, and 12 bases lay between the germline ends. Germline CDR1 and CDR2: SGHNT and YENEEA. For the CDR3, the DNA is TGTGCCAGCAGCTTAGACGGCCTCGGATCCACAGATACGCAGTATTTT. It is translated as CASSLDGLGSTDTQYF.

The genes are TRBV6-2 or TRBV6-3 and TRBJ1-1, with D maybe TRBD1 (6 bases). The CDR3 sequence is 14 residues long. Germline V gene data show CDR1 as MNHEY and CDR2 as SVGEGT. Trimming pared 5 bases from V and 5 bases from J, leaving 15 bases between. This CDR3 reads CASSETGLRTEAFF. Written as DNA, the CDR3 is TGTGCCAGCAGTGAAACAGGGCTCCGGACTGAAGCTTTCTTT.

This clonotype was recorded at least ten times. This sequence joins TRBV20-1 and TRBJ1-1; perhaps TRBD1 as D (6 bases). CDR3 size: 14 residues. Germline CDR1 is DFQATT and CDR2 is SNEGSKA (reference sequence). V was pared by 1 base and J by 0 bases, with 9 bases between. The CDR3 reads CSARVNRVNTEAFF. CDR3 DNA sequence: TGCAGTGCTAGAGTCAACAGGGTGAACACTGAAGCTTTCTTT.

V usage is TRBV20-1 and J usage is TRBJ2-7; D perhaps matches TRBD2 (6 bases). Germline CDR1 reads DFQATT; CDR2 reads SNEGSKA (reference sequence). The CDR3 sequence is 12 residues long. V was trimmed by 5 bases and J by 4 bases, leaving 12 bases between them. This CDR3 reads CSAGGMGYEQYF. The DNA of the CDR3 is TGCAGTGCTGGAGGGATGGGTTACGAGCAGTACTTC.

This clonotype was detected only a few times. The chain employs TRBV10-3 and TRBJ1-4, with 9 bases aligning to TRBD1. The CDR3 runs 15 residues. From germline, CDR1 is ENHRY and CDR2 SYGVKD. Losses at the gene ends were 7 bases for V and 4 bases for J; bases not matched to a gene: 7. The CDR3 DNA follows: TGTGCCATCAAGAGGACAGGGGCACTTAATGAAAAACTGTTTTTT. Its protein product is CAIKRTGALNEKLFF.